This is a list of T cell receptor beta chains from one sample in a study of shared clonotypes between healthy human individuals. The data were produced by immunoSEQ multiplex PCR, yet TCRdb's version contains in-frame clones alone and is incomplete. The repertoire consists of some 2.4 million clones, with 93% occurring once and the leading ten covering about 0.39%. Sequenced material: naive CD4+ T cells from PBMCs. The receptors derive from a man in his late teens or twenties in good health. Some clones in this sample may be carry-over from other donors' samples. Both conserved end residues are part of each CDR3. The D gene is left open where the match is weak. Clone size is shown for a subset of rows, as once, few, many or a class of expanded clone.

-	-	TRBV2	TRBJ1-1	TGTGCCAGCAGGACCCAGGGTGGCACTGAAGCTTTCTTT	CASRTQGGTEAFF
TRBD1	-	TRBV28	TRBJ2-1	TGTGCCAGCAGTGGTCGAGGGGGCGGTTCAGTCTACAATGAGCAGTTCTTC	CASSGRGGGSVYNEQFF
-	once	TRBV4-1	TRBJ1-5	TGCGCCAGCGGCAGGGATAGCAATCAGCCCCAGCATTTT	CASGRDSNQPQHF
-	-	TRBV9	TRBJ2-7	TGTGCCAGCAGCGTAGCATGGCAGGGTAACTACGAGCAGTACTTC	CASSVAWQGNYEQYF
-	-	TRBV6-1	TRBJ2-1	TGTGCCAGCAGTGGGTCGAGCTCCTACAATGAGCAGTTCTTC	CASSGSSSYNEQFF
TRBD1	-	TRBV10-3	TRBJ1-2	TGTGCCATCAGTACGCGTCCTGCCACGGGACAGGGGGGCGGCTACACCTTC	CAISTRPATGQGGGYTF
-	-	TRBV7-2	TRBJ2-5	TGTGCCAGCAGCTTAGCCTGGCAGAGTGCACAAGAGACCCAGTACTTC	CASSLAWQSAQETQYF
TRBD2	-	TRBV18	TRBJ2-1	TGTGCCAGCTCACCAGGACTAGCGGGAGTCCGCTCACGCGACAATGAGCAGTTCTTC	CASSPGLAGVRSRDNEQFF
-	-	TRBV7-8	TRBJ2-7	TGTGCCAGCAGCTTATCAAGGGTGTTCTCCTACGAGCAGTACTTC	CASSLSRVFSYEQYF
-	-	TRBV2	TRBJ2-7	TGTGCCAGCAGTTACCTCCGACAGGAGGAGTACTTC	CASSYLRQEEYF
-	-	TRBV28	TRBJ2-7	TGTGCCAGCAGTTCCGCCTGGGACGAGCAGTACTTC	CASSSAWDEQYF
-	-	TRBV5-5	TRBJ2-2	TGTGCCAGCCAGCCGGGACCTGACACCGGGGAGCTGTTTTTT	CASQPGPDTGELFF
TRBD2	-	TRBV28	TRBJ2-7	TGTGCCAGCAGACGTCCCGGGACTAGCGTGTACGAGCAGTACTTC	CASRRPGTSVYEQYF
TRBD1	-	TRBV28	TRBJ1-3	TGTGCCAGCAGTGTGACCGGGACAGGCGGAAACACCATATATTTT	CASSVTGTGGNTIYF
-	-	TRBV29-1	TRBJ2-1	TGCAGCGTTGAAAGACTAGTCAATGAGCAGTTCTTC	CSVERLVNEQFF
TRBD1	-	TRBV5-1	TRBJ1-2	TGCGCCAGCAGCAAAAACCCTCCGGGACAGGAAAACTATGGCTACACCTTC	CASSKNPPGQENYGYTF
-	few	TRBV9	TRBJ1-1	TGTGCCAGCAGGTTGGAGAGGAACACTGAAGCTTTCTTT	CASRLERNTEAFF
-	-	TRBV28	TRBJ2-7	TGTGCCAGCAGTATCGGCAGGAGTCTCCCCGAGCAGTACTTC	CASSIGRSLPEQYF
-	-	TRBV19	TRBJ2-7	TGTGCCAGTAGTCCCAACAGGGTACCATCCTACGAGCAGTACTTC	CASSPNRVPSYEQYF
TRBD1	-	TRBV4-1	TRBJ2-7	TGCGCCAGCAGCCAACCCGGGACAGGGAGGCCCTACGAGCAGTACTTC	CASSQPGTGRPYEQYF
-	-	TRBV5-1	TRBJ2-3	TGCGCCAGCAGCTTCAGGGATAGTACAGATACGCAGTATTTT	CASSFRDSTDTQYF